Following are 23 T cell receptor beta chains from one sample sequenced in a study of blood T cells in healthy people across ages. A second PCR of 7 to 11 cycles used a sample-barcoded 5' primer and a J-beta primer mix. TCRdb re-called the 5' RACE reads with MiXCR, one entry per CDR3 protein. Of roughly 700,000 distinct CDR3 sequences in the sample, roughly 25% were seen once. These data are also associated with another study on T cells of mothers and their children.

The material sequenced was blood. The receptors stem from a boy aged 5-17 years in good health.

V usage is TRBV7-9 and J usage is TRBJ1-6; the D gene is possibly TRBD1 (5 bases). Trimming removed 5 bases at V and 3 bases at J, with 11 bases between. The CDR3 totals 15 residues. The germline V gene has CDR1 SEHNR and CDR2 FQNEAQ (reference sequence). CDR3 bases: TGTGCCAGCAGCACTCAGGGAATCTATAATTCACCCCTCCACTTT. It codes for CASSTQGIYNSPLHF.

The chain uses TRBV20-1 and TRBJ2-5; weak D call: TRBD1 (7 bases). Trimming cost V 5 bases and J 3 bases, with 16 bases left between them. The length of the CDR3 is 14 residues. Germline loops: CDR1 DFQATT, CDR2 SNEGSKA (reference sequence). This chain's CDR3 is CSAYPGGNEETQYF. Here the CDR3 DNA reads TGCAGTGCTTACCCAGGGGGGAACGAAGAGACCCAGTACTTC.

V gene TRBV20-1 combines with J gene TRBJ2-5, with 11 bases identical to TRBD2. The germline V gene encodes CDR1 DFQATT and CDR2 SNEGSKA (reference sequence). The CDR3 loop spans 13 amino acids. CDR3 coding DNA: TGCAGCCCCCTAGCGGGGGGACTGGAGACCCAGTACTTC. Its protein is CSPLAGGLETQYF.

The chain carries TRBV4-3 and TRBJ1-2; D possibly corresponds to TRBD1 (5 bases). The CDR3 is 16 amino acids. Germline CDR1 is LGHNA and CDR2 is YSLEER. Trimming took 1 base from V and 9 from J, leaving 21 bases between them. The CDR3 loop is CASSQGPLMGGYSYTF. DNA for the CDR3: TGCGCCAGCAGCCAAGGCCCACTCATGGGGGGGTATAGCTACACCTTC.

V gene TRBV29-1 combines with J gene TRBJ2-1; 10 bases are shared with TRBD2. CDR1 SQVTM and CDR2 ANQGSEA come from the germline V gene. J lost 8 bases, V lost 5 bases, and 6 bases had no gene match. The length of the CDR3 is 13 residues. DNA of the CDR3: TGCAGCGTTATCAGGACTAGCGGAGATGAGCAGTTCTTC. Its translation: CSVIRTSGDEQFF.

This sequence joins TRBV4-2 and TRBJ2-5, with TRBD2 matching over 15 bases. Judging by the DNA end, TRBJ2-7 fits better; the J call may be wrong. From germline, CDR1 is LGHNA and CDR2 YNFKEQ. This CDR3 is built from 18 residues. The CDR3 region has the DNA TGTGCCAGCAGCCAAGTCGGGACTAGCGGGGGGAGCTCCTACGAGCAGTACTTC. This translates into CASSQVGTSGGSSYEQYF.

The J gene is TRBJ2-3, the V gene TRBV3-1, with a possible D match to TRBD2 (6 bases). The germline CDR1 and CDR2 sequences are LGHDT and YNNKEL (reference sequence). The CDR3 covers 16 residues. Deletions cut 0 bases from V and 0 bases from J, with 10 bases between. The CDR3 sequence is CASSQDASASTDTQYF. CDR3 nucleotides: TGTGCCAGCAGCCAAGACGCTAGCGCTAGCACAGATACGCAGTATTTT.

The rearrangement uses TRBV10-2 and TRBJ2-3, with D unresolved. Germline lookup yields CDR1 WSHSY and CDR2 SAAADI. Trimming stripped 7 bases from V and 2 bases from J, with 19 bases between. This CDR3 comprises 16 residues. Here the CDR3 DNA reads TGCGCCAGCAACGAAAGCCCAATAAACTCCACAGATACGCAGTATTTT. Residues: CASNESPINSTDTQYF.

This rearrangement joins TRBV5-1 to TRBJ1-4; 8 nucleotides line up with TRBD1. Germline values: CDR1 SGHRS, CDR2 YFSETQ. After removal of 0 bases from V and 8 bases from J, the junction contained 6 bases not matched to a gene. The CDR3 totals 15 residues. The CDR3: CASSLEGRGHEKLFF. The CDR3 DNA sequence: TGCGCCAGCAGCTTGGAGGGCAGGGGGCACGAAAAACTGTTTTTT.

The sample holds a few counts of this clonotype. The chain carries TRBV2 and TRBJ2-7, with D perhaps matching TRBD1 (7 bases). Germline values: CDR1 SNHLY, CDR2 FYNNEI. The V and J ends lost 0 bases and 4 bases respectively, with 13 bases between them. CDR3 length equals 15 residues. The CDR3 sequence is CASSEATGRMYEQYF. The CDR3, as DNA: TGTGCCAGCAGTGAAGCGACAGGGAGGATGTACGAGCAGTACTTC. The full variable domain, its missing parts supplied by reference TRBV2 and TRBJ2-7, is EPEVTQTPSHQVTQMGQEVILRCVPISNHLYFYWYRQILGQKVEFLVSFYNNEISEKSEIFDDQFSVERPDGSNFTLKIRSTKLEDSAMYFCASSEATGRMYEQYFGPGTRLTVT.

This rearrangement joins TRBV12-3 or TRBV12-4 to TRBJ1-5; unclear D gene. This CDR3 is 14 amino acids long. V was cut by 3 bases and J by 4 bases, with 10 bases left in between. The CDR3 is CASSFSSGNQPQHF. The CDR3 DNA follows: TGTGCCAGCAGTTTTTCCTCGGGGAATCAGCCCCAGCATTTT.

The chain combines TRBV9 with TRBJ1-2; tentatively, D is TRBD1 (5 bases). This CDR3 spans 17 amino acids. Per germline, CDR1 SGDLS and CDR2 YYNGEE. The ends were cut back, 0 bases at V and 0 bases at J, with 15 bases in the middle. The CDR3 here is CASSVDFGQGSNYGYTF. The CDR3 bases are TGTGCCAGCAGCGTAGATTTTGGTCAGGGTTCTAACTATGGCTACACCTTC.

This chain links TRBV9 with TRBJ2-7; TRBD2 matches 13 bases. The length of the CDR3 is 15 residues. Germline trimming cut 0 bases from V and 8 bases from J; bases unmatched to any gene: 5. Per the germline V gene, CDR1 is SGDLS and CDR2 is YYNGEE. CDR3 loop: CASSVGLAGGSQQYF. For the CDR3, the DNA is TGTGCCAGCAGCGTAGGACTAGCGGGAGGTTCACAGCAGTACTTC.

This clonotype occurred a few times. V and J are TRBV29-1 and TRBJ1-2; no definite D call. Trimming stripped 5 bases from V and 6 bases from J, with 10 bases between. Germline CDR1 is SQVTM and CDR2 is ANQGSEA. The CDR3 is made up of 11 amino acids. CDR3 nucleotide sequence: TGCAGCGTTCGTGGTAGGGATGGCTACACCTTC. Translated: CSVRGRDGYTF. Complete variable domain (other parts from reference TRBV29-1 and TRBJ1-2): SAVISQKPSRDICQRGTSLTIQCQVDSQVTMMFWYRQQPGQSLTLIATANQGSEATYESGFVIDKFPISRPNLTFSTLTVSNMSPEDSSIYLCSVRGRDGYTFGSGTRLTVV.

The chain combines TRBV20-1 with TRBJ1-1; D is possibly TRBD1 (6 bases). V was trimmed by 6 bases and J by 1 base, leaving 15 bases between them. The CDR3 has 14 amino acids. Looked up from germline, CDR1 is DFQATT and CDR2 is SNEGSKA (reference sequence). In nucleotides, the CDR3 is TGCAGTGCCGAGACCGGGACAAAGAACACTGAAGCTTTCTTT. It specifies CSAETGTKNTEAFF.

The gene calls are TRBV29-1 and TRBJ2-1, with 11 positions matching TRBD2. Germline values: CDR1 SQVTM, CDR2 ANQGSEA. V was clipped by 4 bases and J by 4 bases; unmatched bases: 3. This CDR3 has 14 amino acids. The CDR3 protein is CSVAASGGYNEQFF. In DNA form, the CDR3 reads TGCAGCGTTGCTGCTAGCGGGGGGTACAATGAGCAGTTCTTC.

V usage is TRBV6-5 and J usage is TRBJ2-1; either TRBD1 or TRBD2 may fit D (5 bases each). Deletions cut 1 base from V and 7 bases from J, with 11 bases between. The CDR3 is made up of 14 amino acids. Germline CDR1 reads MNHEY; CDR2 reads SVGAGI. The CDR3 DNA follows: TGTGCCAGCAGTTACTTAACCGAGGGGAATGAGCAGTTCTTC. Encoded protein: CASSYLTEGNEQFF.

The chain has TRBV20-1 and TRBJ1-4; D is unresolved. Germline V gives CDR1 DFQATT, CDR2 SNEGSKA (reference sequence). V was pared by 4 bases and J by 8 bases, with 8 bases between. The CDR3 runs 11 residues. The CDR3 loop is CSATRAEKLFF. CDR3 nucleotide sequence: TGCAGTGCTACGCGGGCCGAAAAACTGTTTTTT.

The chain joins TRBV6-4 to TRBJ2-3; D perhaps matches TRBD2 (5 bases). The CDR3 contains 16 residues. Trimming took 0 bases from V and 0 from J, leaving 10 bases between them. The germline V gene has CDR1 MRHNA and CDR2 SNTAGT. The CDR3 is CASSDSTGYSTDTQYF. CDR3 in DNA: TGTGCCAGCAGTGACTCGACGGGGTACAGCACAGATACGCAGTATTTT.

The table lists this clonotype with many counts. This chain links TRBV7-3 with TRBJ2-1; D is ambiguous. The CDR3 loop spans 14 amino acids. Germline assignment: CDR1 SGHTA and CDR2 FQGTGA. The germline V and J ends were trimmed by 2 bases and 9 bases, with 14 bases remaining between them. The chain's CDR3 is CASSLGWSSGEQFF. The CDR3 DNA sequence: TGTGCCAGCAGCTTAGGGTGGTCATCGGGTGAGCAGTTCTTC.

The V gene is TRBV29-1, the J gene TRBJ1-5; TRBD1 matches at 7 bases. The CDR3 is 14 amino acids. The trim removed 6 bases at V and 2 bases at J, leaving 7 bases unmatched. CDR1 SQVTM and CDR2 ANQGSEA come from the germline V gene. CDR3 sequence: CSVRGGEGNQPQHF. CDR3 nucleotides: TGCAGCGTCAGGGGGGGCGAGGGCAATCAGCCCCAGCATTTT.

This rearrangement joins TRBV29-1 to TRBJ2-1; TRBD2 agrees at 8 bases. Unmatched junction bases numbered 12, after V lost 7 bases and J lost 10 bases. The CDR3 spans 13 residues. CDR1 SQVTM and CDR2 ANQGSEA come from the germline V gene. In DNA form, the CDR3 reads TGCAGCGATAAAAATTCCGGGACTAGAGAGCAGTTCTTC. Its translation is CSDKNSGTREQFF.

In this sample, this clonotype turned up a few times. The chain joins TRBV7-2 to TRBJ1-2, with D possibly being TRBD1 (6 bases). The CDR3 runs 14 residues. The germline V and J ends were trimmed by 8 bases and 6 bases, with 19 bases remaining between them. Germline CDR1 is SGHTA and CDR2 is FQGNSA. The CDR3 here is CASSLVAGDDGYTF. CDR3 DNA sequence: TGTGCCAGCTCGTTGGTTGCAGGGGACGATGGCTACACCTTC.